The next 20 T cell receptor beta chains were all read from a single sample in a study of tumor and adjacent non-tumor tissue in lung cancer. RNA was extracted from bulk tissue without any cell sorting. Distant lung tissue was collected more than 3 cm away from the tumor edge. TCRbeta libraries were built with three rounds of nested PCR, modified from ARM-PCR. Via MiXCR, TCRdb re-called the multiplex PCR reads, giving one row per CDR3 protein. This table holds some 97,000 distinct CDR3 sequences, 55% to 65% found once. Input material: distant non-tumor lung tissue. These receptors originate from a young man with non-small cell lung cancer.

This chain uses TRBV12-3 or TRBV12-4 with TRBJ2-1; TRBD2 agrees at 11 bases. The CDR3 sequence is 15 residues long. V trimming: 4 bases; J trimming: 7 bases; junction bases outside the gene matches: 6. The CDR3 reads CASSSIAGGQNEQFF. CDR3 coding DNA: TGTGCCAGCAGTTCGATAGCGGGGGGGCAGAATGAGCAGTTCTTC.

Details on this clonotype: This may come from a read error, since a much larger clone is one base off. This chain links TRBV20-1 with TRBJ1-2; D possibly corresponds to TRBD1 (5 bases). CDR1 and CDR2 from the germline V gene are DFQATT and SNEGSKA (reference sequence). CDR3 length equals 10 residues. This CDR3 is CSAPGSGYIF. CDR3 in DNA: TGCAGTGCACCAGGGAGCGGCTACATCTTC.

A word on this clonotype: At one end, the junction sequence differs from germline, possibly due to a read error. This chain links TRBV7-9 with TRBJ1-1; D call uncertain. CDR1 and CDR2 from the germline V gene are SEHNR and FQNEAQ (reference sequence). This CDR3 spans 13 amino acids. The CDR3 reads CASSPEESTETFF. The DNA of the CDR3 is TGTGCCAGCAGCCCTGAGGAAAGTACTGAAACTTTCTTT.

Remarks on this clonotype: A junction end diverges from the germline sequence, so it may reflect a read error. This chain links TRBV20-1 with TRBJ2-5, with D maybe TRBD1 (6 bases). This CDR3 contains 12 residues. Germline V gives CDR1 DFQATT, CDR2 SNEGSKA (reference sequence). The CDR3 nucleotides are TGCAGCGCTAAAGTGGGACAAGAGACCCGGTACTTC. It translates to CSAKVGQETRYF.

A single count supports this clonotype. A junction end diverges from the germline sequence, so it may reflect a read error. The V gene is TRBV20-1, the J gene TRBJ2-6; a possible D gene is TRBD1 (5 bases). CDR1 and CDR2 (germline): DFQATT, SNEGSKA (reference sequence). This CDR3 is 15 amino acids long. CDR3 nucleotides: TGCAGTGCTAGAGGCCAGAACCCTGGGGCCAACGTCCTTACTTTC. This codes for CSARGQNPGANVLTF.

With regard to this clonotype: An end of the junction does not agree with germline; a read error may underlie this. The CDR3 DNA sequence: TGTCCCAGCACCAGACTAGTGTCCGCCGGGGAGCTGTTTTTT. Translating gives CPSTRLVSAGELFF. The genes are TRBV7-8 and TRBJ2-2, with a tentative D call TRBD2 (6 bases). Germline V gene lookup returns CDR1 SGHVS and CDR2 FQNEAQ. The CDR3 contains 14 residues.

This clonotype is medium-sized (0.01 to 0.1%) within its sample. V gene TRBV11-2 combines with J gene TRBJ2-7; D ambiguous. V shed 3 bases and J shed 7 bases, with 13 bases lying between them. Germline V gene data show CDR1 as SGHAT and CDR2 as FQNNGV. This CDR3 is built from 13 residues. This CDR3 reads CASSFRPVWEQYF. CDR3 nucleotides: TGTGCCAGCAGCTTCCGTCCCGTGTGGGAGCAGTACTTC.

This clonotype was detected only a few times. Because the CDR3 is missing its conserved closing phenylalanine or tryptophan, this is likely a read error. CDR3 nucleotides: TGTGCCAGCAGTTACGATGGGGGGGAGACCCAGTACTCC. Translated, it gives CASSYDGGETQYS. The chain employs TRBV7-9 and TRBJ2-5; D is perhaps TRBD2 (6 bases). CDR3 size: 13 residues. The germline CDR1 and CDR2 sequences are SEHNR and FQNEAQ (reference sequence). The V end lost 6 bases, the J end lost 5 bases, and 13 bases lay between the germline ends.

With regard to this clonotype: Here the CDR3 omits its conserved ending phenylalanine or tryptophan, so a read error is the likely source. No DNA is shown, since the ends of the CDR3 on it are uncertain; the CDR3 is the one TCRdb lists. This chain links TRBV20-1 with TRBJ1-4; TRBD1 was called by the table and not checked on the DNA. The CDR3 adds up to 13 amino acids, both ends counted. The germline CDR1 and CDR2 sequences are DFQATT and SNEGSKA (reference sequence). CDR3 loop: CSAWDRANEKLLI.

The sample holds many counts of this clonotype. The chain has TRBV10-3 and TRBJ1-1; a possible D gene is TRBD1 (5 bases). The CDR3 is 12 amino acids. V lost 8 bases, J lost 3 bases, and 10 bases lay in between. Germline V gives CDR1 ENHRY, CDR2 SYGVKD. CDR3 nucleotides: TGTGCCATCGCAGGGTGGGACACTGAAGCTTTCTTT. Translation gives CAIAGWDTEAFF.

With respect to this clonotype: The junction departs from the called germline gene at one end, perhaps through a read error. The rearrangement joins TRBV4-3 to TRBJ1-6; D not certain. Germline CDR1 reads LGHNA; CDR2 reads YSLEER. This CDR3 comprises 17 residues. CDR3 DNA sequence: TGCACCAGCAGCCAAGATAAAGGCGGTACAGCAAATTCACCCCTCCACTTT. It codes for CTSSQDKGGTANSPLHF.

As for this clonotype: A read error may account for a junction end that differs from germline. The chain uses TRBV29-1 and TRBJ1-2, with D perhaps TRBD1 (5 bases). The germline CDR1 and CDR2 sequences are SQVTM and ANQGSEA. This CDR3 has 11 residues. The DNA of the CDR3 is TGCAGCGTTGTGACAGTCTATGACTACACCTTC. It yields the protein CSVVTVYDYTF.

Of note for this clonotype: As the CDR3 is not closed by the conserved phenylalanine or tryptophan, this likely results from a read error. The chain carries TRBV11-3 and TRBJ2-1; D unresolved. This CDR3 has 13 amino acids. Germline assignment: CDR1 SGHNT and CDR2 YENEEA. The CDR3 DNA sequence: TGTGACAGCAGCCCCACAGCTGGCAATGAGCAGTTCTGC. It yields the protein CDSSPTAGNEQFC.

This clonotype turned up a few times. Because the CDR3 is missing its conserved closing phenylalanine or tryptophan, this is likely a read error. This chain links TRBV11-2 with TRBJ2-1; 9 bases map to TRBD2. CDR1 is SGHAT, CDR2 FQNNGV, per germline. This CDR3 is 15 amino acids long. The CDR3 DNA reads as TGTCCCAGCAGCTTAATTCTAGCGGGGATTGATGAGCAGTTCTCC. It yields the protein CPSSLILAGIDEQFS.

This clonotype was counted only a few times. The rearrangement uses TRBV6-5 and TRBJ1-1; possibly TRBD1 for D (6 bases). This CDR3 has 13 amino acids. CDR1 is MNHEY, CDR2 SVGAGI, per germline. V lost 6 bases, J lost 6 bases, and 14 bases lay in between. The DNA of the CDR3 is TGTGCCAGCAGCCCAGGGACACGGCCTGAAGCTTTCTTT. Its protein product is CASSPGTRPEAFF.

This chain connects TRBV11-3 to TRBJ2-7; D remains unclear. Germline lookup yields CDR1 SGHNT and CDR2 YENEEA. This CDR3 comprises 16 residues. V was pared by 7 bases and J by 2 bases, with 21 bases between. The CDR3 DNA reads TGTGCCAGCAACTCGTCCTTGGGAAGTTCGACCTACGAGCAGTACTTC. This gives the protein CASNSSLGSSTYEQYF.

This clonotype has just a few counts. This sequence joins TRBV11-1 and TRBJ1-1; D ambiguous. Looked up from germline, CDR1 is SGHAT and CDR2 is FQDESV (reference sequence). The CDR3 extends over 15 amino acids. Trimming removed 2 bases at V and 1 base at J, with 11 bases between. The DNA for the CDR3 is TGTGCCAGCAGCTTATACCAACCTGCGAACACTGAAGCTTTCTTT. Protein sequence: CASSLYQPANTEAFF.

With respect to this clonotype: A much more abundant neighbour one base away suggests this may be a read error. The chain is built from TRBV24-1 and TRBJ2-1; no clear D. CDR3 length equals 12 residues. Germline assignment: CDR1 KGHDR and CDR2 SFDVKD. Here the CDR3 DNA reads TGTGTCACCAGTGGGTACGGTAATGAGCAGTTCTTC. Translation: CVTSGYGNEQFF.

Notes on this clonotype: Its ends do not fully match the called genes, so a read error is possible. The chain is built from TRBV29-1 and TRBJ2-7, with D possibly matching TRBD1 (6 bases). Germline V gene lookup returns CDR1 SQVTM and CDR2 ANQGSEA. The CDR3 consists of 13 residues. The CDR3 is CSVTGTTSYEQYF. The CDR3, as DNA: TGCAGCGTTACCGGGACAACCAGCTACGAGCAATACTTC.

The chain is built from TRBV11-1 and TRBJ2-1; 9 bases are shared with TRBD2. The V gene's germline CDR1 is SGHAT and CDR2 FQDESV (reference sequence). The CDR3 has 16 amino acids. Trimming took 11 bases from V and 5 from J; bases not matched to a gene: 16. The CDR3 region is CACNLLGLAGNNEQFF. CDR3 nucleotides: TGTGCCTGCAACTTACTGGGTCTAGCGGGGAACAATGAGCAGTTCTTC.